The 7 T cell receptor beta chains reported below all come from one sample, sequenced in a study of T cell responses to AZD1222 COVID-19 vaccine. The method was immunoSEQ multiplex PCR; TCRdb's version includes in-frame clones alone and lacks a portion of them. This table has around 130,000 clones, just over 85% appearing once. Specimen: peripheral blood, collected on day 0 of AZD1222 vaccination. These receptor sequences come from an adult in good health.

In DNA, the CDR3 is TGTGCCGTCCGGGCCCCTAGGGGGGAGCTGTTTTTT. The encoded protein is CAVRAPRGELFF. This chain links TRBV7-9 with TRBJ2-2, with D uncertain. V gave up 11 bases and J gave up 8 bases, with 15 bases separating them. The CDR3 runs 12 residues. Germline V lookup: CDR1 SEHNR, CDR2 FQNEAQ (reference sequence).

The rearrangement links TRBV19 to TRBJ2-3; D could derive from TRBD1 or TRBD2 (5 bases each). Trimming took off 6 bases at V and 8 bases at J, with 15 bases between the two ends. Per germline, CDR1 LNHDA and CDR2 SQIVND (reference sequence). The CDR3 extends over 13 amino acids. CDR3 in DNA: TGTGCCAGTAGGCCTCCCGGGACCCTTACGCAGTATTTT. It is translated as CASRPPGTLTQYF.

This sequence joins TRBV2 and TRBJ2-7; 9 nucleotides agree with TRBD1. Germline CDR1 and CDR2: SNHLY and FYNNEI. There are 15 residues in the CDR3. Trimming removed 5 bases from V and 3 bases from J; junction bases left unmatched: 8. This CDR3 reads CASSNRGRVGYEQYF. In DNA form, the CDR3 reads TGTGCCAGCAGTAACAGGGGGCGGGTAGGCTACGAGCAGTACTTC.

The chain combines TRBV9 with TRBJ2-3; 8 nucleotides agree with TRBD2. After removal of 1 base from V and 0 bases from J, the junction contained 4 bases not matched to a gene. In germline, CDR1 is SGDLS, CDR2 YYNGEE. The CDR3 has 16 amino acids. The CDR3, as DNA: TGTGCCAGCAGCGTAAAAGCGGGGGCCAGCACAGATACGCAGTATTTT. This encodes CASSVKAGASTDTQYF.

The chain recombines TRBV6-5 with TRBJ2-7; D call uncertain. CDR3 length equals 12 residues. V gave up 2 bases and J gave up 5 bases, with 7 bases separating them. Germline V gives CDR1 MNHEY, CDR2 SVGAGI. In DNA, the CDR3 is TGTGCCAGCAGTTACAGGGATCACGAGCAGTACTTC. This gives the protein CASSYRDHEQYF.

The chain employs TRBV7-2 and TRBJ2-4; tentative D call: TRBD2 (6 bases). Germline assignment: CDR1 SGHTA and CDR2 FQGNSA. This CDR3 is 14 amino acids long. With 4 bases removed from V and 0 bases from J, the gap between germline ends came to 7 bases. The CDR3 bases are TGTGCCAGCAGCTCGGGACTAGCCAAAAACATTCAGTACTTC. As protein: CASSSGLAKNIQYF.

The chain carries TRBV5-6 and TRBJ1-6, with D perhaps matching TRBD1 (5 bases). The CDR3 consists of 15 residues. CDR1 and CDR2 (germline): SGHDT, YYEEEE. V lost 3 bases and J lost 13, with 20 bases in between. The DNA of the CDR3 is TGTGCCAGCAGCTCCGGGGGGGTTACTATCGCGCCCCTCCACTTT. It is translated as CASSSGGVTIAPLHF.